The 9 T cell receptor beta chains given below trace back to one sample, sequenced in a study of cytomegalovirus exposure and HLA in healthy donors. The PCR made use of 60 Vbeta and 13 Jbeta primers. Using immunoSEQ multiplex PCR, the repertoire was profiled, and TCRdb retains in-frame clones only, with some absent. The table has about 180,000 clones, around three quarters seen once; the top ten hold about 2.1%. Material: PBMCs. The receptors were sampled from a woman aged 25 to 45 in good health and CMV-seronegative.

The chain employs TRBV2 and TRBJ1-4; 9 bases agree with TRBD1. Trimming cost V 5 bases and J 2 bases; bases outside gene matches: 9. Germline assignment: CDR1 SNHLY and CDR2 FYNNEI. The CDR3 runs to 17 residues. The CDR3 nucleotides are TGTGCCAGCAGTTGGGGACAGGGTCTCGGTACTAATGAAAAACTGTTTTTT. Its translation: CASSWGQGLGTNEKLFF.

CDR3 protein: CASSSSGGLNNEQFF. DNA for the CDR3: TGTGCCAGCAGCTCCAGCGGGGGACTTAACAATGAGCAGTTCTTC. The chain combines TRBV7-8 with TRBJ2-1, with 8 bases lining up with TRBD2. With 4 bases clipped from V and 5 bases from J, the junction kept 7 bases outside the gene matches. This CDR3 has 15 amino acids. The germline CDR1 and CDR2 sequences are SGHVS and FQNEAQ. The whole variable domain, remainder taken from reference TRBV7-8 and TRBJ2-1, is GAGVSQSPRYKVAKRGQDVALRCDPISGHVSLFWYQQALGQGPEFLTYFQNEAQLDKSGLPSDRFFAERPEGSVSTLKIQRTQQEDSAVYLCASSSSGGLNNEQFFGPGTRLTVL.

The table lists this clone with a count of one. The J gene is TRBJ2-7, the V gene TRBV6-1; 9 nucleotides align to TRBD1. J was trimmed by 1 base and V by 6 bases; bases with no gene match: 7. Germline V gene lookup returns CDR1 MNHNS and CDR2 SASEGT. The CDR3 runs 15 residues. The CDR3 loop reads CASSTGTGLSYEQYF. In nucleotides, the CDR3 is TGTGCCAGCAGCACCGGGACAGGGTTGTCCTACGAGCAGTACTTC.

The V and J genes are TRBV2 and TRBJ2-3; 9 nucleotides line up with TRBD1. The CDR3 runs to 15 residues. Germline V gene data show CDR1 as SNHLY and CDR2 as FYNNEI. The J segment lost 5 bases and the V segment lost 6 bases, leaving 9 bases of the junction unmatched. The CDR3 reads CASRTEQGAKDTQYF. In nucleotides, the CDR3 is TGTGCCAGCAGGACGGAACAGGGGGCTAAAGATACGCAGTATTTT. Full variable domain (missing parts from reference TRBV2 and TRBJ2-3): EPEVTQTPSHQVTQMGQEVILRCVPISNHLYFYWYRQILGQKVEFLVSFYNNEISEKSEIFDDQFSVERPDGSNFTLKIRSTKLEDSAMYFCASRTEQGAKDTQYFGPGTRLTVL.

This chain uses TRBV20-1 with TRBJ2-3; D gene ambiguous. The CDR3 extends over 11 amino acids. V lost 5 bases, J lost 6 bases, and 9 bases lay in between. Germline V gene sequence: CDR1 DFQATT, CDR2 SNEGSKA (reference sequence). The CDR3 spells CSAENRDTQYF. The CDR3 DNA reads TGCAGTGCTGAGAACCGGGATACGCAGTATTTT.

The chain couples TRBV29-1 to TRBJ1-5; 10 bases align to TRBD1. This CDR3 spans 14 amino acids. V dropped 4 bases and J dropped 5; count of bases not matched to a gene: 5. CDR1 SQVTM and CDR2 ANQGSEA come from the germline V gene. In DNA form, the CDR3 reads TGCAGCGTTGCGACAGGGGGCTGGGATCAGCCCCAGCATTTT. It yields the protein CSVATGGWDQPQHF.

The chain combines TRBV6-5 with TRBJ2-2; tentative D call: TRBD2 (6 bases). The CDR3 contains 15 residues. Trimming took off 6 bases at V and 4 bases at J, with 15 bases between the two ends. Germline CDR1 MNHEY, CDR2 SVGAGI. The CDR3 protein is CASSLGTYATGELFF. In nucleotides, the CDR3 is TGTGCCAGCAGCCTTGGGACTTACGCCACCGGGGAGCTGTTTTTT.

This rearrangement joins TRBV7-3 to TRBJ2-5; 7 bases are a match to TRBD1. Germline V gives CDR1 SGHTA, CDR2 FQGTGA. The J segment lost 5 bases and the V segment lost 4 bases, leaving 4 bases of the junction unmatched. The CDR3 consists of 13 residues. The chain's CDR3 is CASSYNRGETQYF. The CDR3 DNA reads TGTGCCAGCAGCTATAACAGGGGTGAGACCCAGTACTTC. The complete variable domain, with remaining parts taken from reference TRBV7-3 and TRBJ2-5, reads GAGVSQTPSNKVTEKGKYVELRCDPISGHTALYWYRQSLGQGPEFLIYFQGTGAADDSGLPNDRFFAVRPEGSVSTLKIQRTERGDSAVYLCASSYNRGETQYFGPGTRLLVL.

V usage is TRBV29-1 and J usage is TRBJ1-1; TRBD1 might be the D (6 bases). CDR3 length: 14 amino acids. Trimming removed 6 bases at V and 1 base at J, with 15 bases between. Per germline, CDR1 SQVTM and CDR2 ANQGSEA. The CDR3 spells CSVTLKTGNTEAFF. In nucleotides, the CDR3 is TGCAGCGTCACCCTCAAGACAGGGAACACTGAAGCTTTCTTT.